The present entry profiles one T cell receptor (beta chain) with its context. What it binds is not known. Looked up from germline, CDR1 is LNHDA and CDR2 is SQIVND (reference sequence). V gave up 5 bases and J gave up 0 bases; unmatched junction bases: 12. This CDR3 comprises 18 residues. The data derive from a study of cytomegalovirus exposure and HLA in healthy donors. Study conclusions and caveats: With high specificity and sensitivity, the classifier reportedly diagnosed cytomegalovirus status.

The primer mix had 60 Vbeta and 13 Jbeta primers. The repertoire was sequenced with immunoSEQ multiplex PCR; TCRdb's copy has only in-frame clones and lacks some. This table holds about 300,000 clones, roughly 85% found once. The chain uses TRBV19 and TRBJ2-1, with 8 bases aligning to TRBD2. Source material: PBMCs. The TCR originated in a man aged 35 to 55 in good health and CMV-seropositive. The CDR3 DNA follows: TGTGCCAGTAGTCCAGGAATGCGTAGCGGGATCTCCTACAATGAGCAGTTCTTC. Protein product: CASSPGMRSGISYNEQFF.